These 27 T cell receptor beta chains were sequenced from one sample in a study of PD-1 blockade in classical Hodgkin lymphoma. As to time point: cycle 4 day 1 (C4D1), after less than 7 weeks of nivolumab. With no exception, relapse followed autologous stem cell transplantation in all patients, and brentuximab vedotin exposure varied. TCRdb's copy holds only in-frame clones and misses some; the assay was immunoSEQ multiplex PCR. The sample lists some 100,000 clones, 85% to 95% occurring once. The specimen was peripheral blood mononuclear cells (PBMCs), collected before the fourth cycle of nivolumab. The receptors stem from a human donor with classical Hodgkin lymphoma.

The CDR3 bases are TGTGCCAGCAGCCCAAGCTGGGCGGGAGGGCCGGGCGAGCAGTACTTC. Protein: CASSPSWAGGPGEQYF. This rearrangement joins TRBV7-3 to TRBJ2-7; 9 bases are a match to TRBD2. CDR3 length equals 16 residues. V gave up 5 bases and J gave up 6 bases; unmatched junction bases: 14. Germline lookup yields CDR1 SGHTA and CDR2 FQGTGA.

The V and J genes are TRBV7-8 and TRBJ2-3; D might be TRBD2 (6 bases). V lost 2 bases and J 4 bases, leaving 22 bases between the germline ends. Germline values: CDR1 SGHVS, CDR2 FQNEAQ. The CDR3 is made up of 18 amino acids. As DNA, the CDR3 is TGTGCCAGCAGCTTATCCCCCCGCCCCGCGGGGCGGGCAGATACGCAGTATTTT. It is translated as CASSLSPRPAGRADTQYF. Complete variable domain (other parts from reference TRBV7-8 and TRBJ2-3): GAGVSQSPRYKVAKRGQDVALRCDPISGHVSLFWYQQALGQGPEFLTYFQNEAQLDKSGLPSDRFFAERPEGSVSTLKIQRTQQEDSAVYLCASSLSPRPAGRADTQYFGPGTRLTVL.

This chain joins TRBV6-4 and TRBJ1-5; no firm D call. The CDR3 spans 17 residues. Germline lookup yields CDR1 MRHNA and CDR2 SNTAGT. The V end lost 5 bases, the J end lost 0 bases, and 17 bases lay between the germline ends. The CDR3 spells CASSTSGRDDSNQPQHF. CDR3 in DNA: TGTGCCAGCAGTACGTCAGGAAGGGATGATAGCAATCAGCCCCAGCATTTT.

The V call is TRBV9, the J call TRBJ2-7, with D hard to call. V lost 3 bases, J lost 2 bases, and 9 bases lay in between. The CDR3 spans 13 residues. CDR1 is SGDLS and CDR2 is YYNGEE in the germline V gene. The CDR3 protein is CASSAEGPYEQYF. DNA for the CDR3: TGTGCCAGCAGCGCGGAAGGACCCTACGAGCAGTACTTC.

This clone was detected once. The chain employs TRBV11-2 and TRBJ1-3, with D hard to call. In germline, CDR1 is SGHAT, CDR2 FQNNGV. Trimming stripped 5 bases from V and 4 bases from J, with 15 bases between. The CDR3 extends over 15 amino acids. The CDR3 nucleotides read TGTGCCAGCAGCCCAAGTGGAGGCTTCGGAAACACCATATATTTT. Its protein product is CASSPSGGFGNTIYF.

V and J are TRBV7-8 and TRBJ2-1, with 8 bases identical to TRBD2. V dropped 4 bases and J dropped 2; count of bases not matched to a gene: 7. CDR1 is SGHVS and CDR2 is FQNEAQ in the germline V gene. The CDR3 contains 16 residues. The CDR3, as DNA: TGTGCCAGCAGCTGGCCACTAGCGGTTCCCTACAATGAGCAGTTCTTC. Translation gives CASSWPLAVPYNEQFF. Full variable domain (missing parts from reference TRBV7-8 and TRBJ2-1): GAGVSQSPRYKVAKRGQDVALRCDPISGHVSLFWYQQALGQGPEFLTYFQNEAQLDKSGLPSDRFFAERPEGSVSTLKIQRTQQEDSAVYLCASSWPLAVPYNEQFFGPGTRLTVL.

The chain recombines TRBV9 with TRBJ2-1; a possible D gene is TRBD1 (6 bases). Trimming stripped 1 base from V and 3 bases from J, with 8 bases between. Germline V gives CDR1 SGDLS, CDR2 YYNGEE. The length of the CDR3 is 14 residues. CDR3 protein: CASSVQGHYNEQFF. The CDR3 DNA sequence: TGTGCCAGCAGCGTACAGGGACACTACAATGAGCAGTTCTTC.

The chain links TRBV9 to TRBJ2-1; D is uncertain. Looked up from germline, CDR1 is SGDLS and CDR2 is YYNGEE. The CDR3 extends over 15 amino acids. With 3 bases removed from V and 8 bases from J, the gap between germline ends came to 18 bases. The CDR3 DNA sequence: TGTGCCAGCAGCGCGGTGGCGAGCACGCGTGATGAGCAGTTCTTC. This translates into CASSAVASTRDEQFF. The full variable domain, in which reference TRBV9 and TRBJ2-1 provide the parts outside the CDR3, is DSGVTQTPKHLITATGQRVTLRCSPRSGDLSVYWYQQSLDQGLQFLIQYYNGEERAKGNILERFSAQQFPDLHSELNLSSLELGDSALYFCASSAVASTRDEQFFGPGTRLTVL.

Here the CDR3 DNA reads TGTGCCAGCATGAGCCACGGGGCCTACGAGCAGTACTTC. Amino acids: CASMSHGAYEQYF. This chain links TRBV6-5 with TRBJ2-7; TRBD2 might be the D (5 bases). The V and J ends lost 7 bases and 2 bases respectively, with 12 bases between them. The CDR3 totals 13 residues. From germline, CDR1 is MNHEY and CDR2 SVGAGI.

The chain has TRBV6-1 and TRBJ1-1, with 9 bases that match TRBD1. The ends lost 1 base at V and 5 bases at J; junction bases unmatched: 5. Germline V CDR1 and CDR2: MNHNS, SASEGT. The CDR3 is made up of 15 amino acids. In DNA form, the CDR3 reads TGTGCCAGCAGTGAAGAGCACAGGGGGCGTACTGAAGCTTTCTTT. Protein sequence: CASSEEHRGRTEAFF.

The V gene is TRBV11-1, the J gene TRBJ2-7, with 7 bases lining up with TRBD2. CDR3 length: 13 residues. Losses at the gene ends were 1 base for V and 9 bases for J; bases not matched to a gene: 6. Germline CDR1 reads SGHAT; CDR2 reads FQDESV (reference sequence). The CDR3 loop reads CASSLGRREVQYF. CDR3 bases: TGTGCCAGCAGCTTAGGACGCCGGGAGGTGCAGTACTTC. Full variable domain (rest looked up from reference TRBV11-1 and TRBJ2-7): EAEVAQSPRYKITEKSQAVAFWCDPISGHATLYWYRQILGQGPELLVQFQDESVVDDSQLPKDRFSAERLKGVDSTLKIQPAELGDSAMYLCASSLGRREVQYFGPGTRLTVT.

This chain connects TRBV7-8 to TRBJ2-5, with TRBD2 identical over 11 bases. Germline lookup yields CDR1 SGHVS and CDR2 FQNEAQ. The V gene end was trimmed by 1 base and the J gene end by 7 bases; junction bases not matched to a gene: 8. The CDR3 sequence is 16 residues long. The CDR3 region is CASSLDNLAGGRTQYF. In DNA form, the CDR3 reads TGTGCCAGCAGCTTAGATAACCTAGCGGGAGGAAGGACCCAGTACTTC.

This rearrangement joins TRBV19 to TRBJ1-5; 10 nucleotides line up with TRBD1. The CDR3 totals 15 residues. Trimming took 7 bases from V and 7 from J; bases not matched to a gene: 10. The germline V gene has CDR1 LNHDA and CDR2 SQIVND (reference sequence). This CDR3 reads CASTLTGGNKQPQHF. Here the CDR3 DNA reads TGTGCCAGTACCTTGACAGGGGGCAACAAGCAGCCCCAGCATTTT.

The J gene is TRBJ2-1, the V gene TRBV7-6; 10 bases map to TRBD1. CDR3 length: 16 residues. From germline, CDR1 is SGHVS and CDR2 FNYEAQ. After removal of 5 bases from V and 0 bases from J, the junction contained 4 bases not matched to a gene. The CDR3 sequence is CASSPRTGGSYNEQFF. CDR3 nucleotide sequence: TGTGCCAGCAGCCCACGGACAGGGGGCTCCTACAATGAGCAGTTCTTC. Filled out from reference TRBV7-6 and TRBJ2-1, the complete variable domain reads GAGVSQSPRYKVTKRGQDVALRCDPISGHVSLYWYRQALGQGPEFLTYFNYEAQQDKSGLPNDRFSAERPEGSISTLTIQRTEQRDSAMYRCASSPRTGGSYNEQFFGPGTRLTVL.

A single count supports this clone. The chain recombines TRBV10-1 with TRBJ1-1; D is unclear. Per the germline V gene, CDR1 is WNHNN and CDR2 is SYGVQD (reference sequence). The V gene lost 3 bases and the J gene lost 4 bases, with 9 bases spanning the gap. The CDR3 contains 13 residues. The CDR3 reads CASSDRLGTEAFF. DNA of the CDR3: TGCGCCAGCAGTGATAGATTGGGCACTGAAGCTTTCTTT.

The gene calls are TRBV27 and TRBJ1-2; weak D call: TRBD1 (5 bases). Trimming removed 6 bases from V and 7 bases from J, with 12 bases in between. The CDR3 covers 12 residues. Germline values: CDR1 MNHEY, CDR2 SMNVEV (reference sequence). CDR3 sequence (DNA): TGTGCCAGCAGGAACCGGAGGGGTGGCTACACCTTC. Translated: CASRNRRGGYTF.

CDR3 DNA sequence: TGTGCCAGCAGCGTAGAGGGTGGCAAAAACATTCAGTACTTC. Translated, it gives CASSVEGGKNIQYF. The genes are TRBV9 and TRBJ2-4; D ambiguous. V lost 0 bases, J lost 3 bases, and 7 bases lay in between. This CDR3 spans 14 amino acids. Looked up from germline, CDR1 is SGDLS and CDR2 is YYNGEE.

CDR3 nucleotides: TGTGCCAGCAGCGTAGCGCAGGGAAGTTACAATGAGCAGTTCTTC. It is translated as CASSVAQGSYNEQFF. This sequence joins TRBV9 and TRBJ2-1, with D perhaps TRBD1 (5 bases). Trimming removed 0 bases from V and 4 bases from J, with 11 bases in between. This CDR3 spans 15 amino acids. Germline V gene sequence: CDR1 SGDLS, CDR2 YYNGEE.

As to this clone: One end of the junction fails to match germline, which may point to a read error. Other nucleotide sequences from this sample produce the same CDR3. This chain links TRBV30 with TRBJ2-7; 10 bases agree with TRBD1. This CDR3 comprises 15 residues. Germline V CDR1 and CDR2: GTSNPN, SVGIG (reference sequence). CDR3 sequence reads: CAWRPTGQGNYEQYF. In DNA form, the CDR3 reads TGTGCTTGGAGACCTACGGGACAGGGGAACTACGAGCAGTACTTC.

J is TRBJ2-5 and V is TRBV18; 7 positions agree with TRBD1. Germline lookup yields CDR1 KGHSH and CDR2 LQKENI. With V trimmed by 1 base and J by 5 bases, 10 bases remained unmatched. This CDR3 region has 16 residues. In nucleotides, the CDR3 is TGTGCCAGCTCACCACTAGGGGGCGGTCTAAAGGAGACCCAGTACTTC. Translation: CASSPLGGGLKETQYF.

The chain has TRBV29-1 and TRBJ2-6; 7 bases agree with TRBD2. The junction had 8 bases not matched to a gene; V was cut back by 3 bases and J by 3 bases. Germline V gene data show CDR1 as SQVTM and CDR2 as ANQGSEA. This CDR3 is 16 amino acids long. The CDR3 bases are TGCAGCGTTGAGGGAGCTAGCGGCCTTGGGGCCAACGTCCTGACTTTC. Residues: CSVEGASGLGANVLTF.

The chain employs TRBV5-1 and TRBJ2-5; the D gene is possibly TRBD1 (8 bases). Germline values: CDR1 SGHRS, CDR2 YFSETQ. V lost 0 bases to trimming and J lost 6 bases, with 27 bases between them. This CDR3 is built from 19 residues. The CDR3 sequence: CASSLAGTRGPSGSKTQYF. CDR3 DNA sequence: TGCGCCAGCAGCTTGGCGGGGACCAGGGGGCCTAGCGGTTCGAAGACCCAGTACTTC.

This chain connects TRBV5-1 to TRBJ1-1; D is undetermined. V dropped 0 bases and J dropped 6 bases, with 9 bases sitting between them. CDR1 is SGHRS, CDR2 YFSETQ, per germline. CDR3 length: 13 amino acids. CDR3 sequence (DNA): TGCGCCAGCAGCTTGGCCCAGGATGCTGAAGCTTTCTTT. Translated, it gives CASSLAQDAEAFF.

The chain recombines TRBV11-2 with TRBJ1-1; D possibly corresponds to TRBD1 (5 bases). Germline V gene sequence: CDR1 SGHAT, CDR2 FQNNGV. The V and J ends lost 8 bases and 1 base respectively, with 11 bases between them. There are 13 residues in the CDR3. The CDR3: CASPGPPNTEAFF. The DNA of the CDR3 is TGTGCCAGCCCGGGACCGCCGAACACTGAAGCTTTCTTT.

This clone showed up just a few times. V usage is TRBV4-1 and J usage is TRBJ1-1; 8 bases agree with TRBD1. The CDR3 runs to 14 residues. From germline, CDR1 is MGHRA and CDR2 YSYEKL. J gave up 8 bases and V 0 bases, and 5 bases lay outside the gene matches. The CDR3 coding sequence is TGCGCCAGCAGCCAAGATCTTTGGACAGGGGAAGCTTTCTTT. It yields the protein CASSQDLWTGEAFF.

This clone was counted once. A junction boundary mismatches the germline segment, possibly from a read error. The CDR3 loop reads CASSQWDRENRPQHF. The DNA for the CDR3 is TGCGCCAGCAGCCAATGGGACAGGGAGAATCGGCCCCAGCATTTT. The chain recombines TRBV4-1 with TRBJ1-5, with 9 nucleotides matching TRBD1. CDR1 is MGHRA and CDR2 is YSYEKL in the germline V gene. The CDR3 sequence is 15 residues long.

The V and J genes are TRBV6-1 and TRBJ2-7; 7 bases fit TRBD1. CDR1 MNHNS and CDR2 SASEGT come from the germline V gene. This CDR3 spans 14 amino acids. V shed 0 bases and J 6 bases; nucleotides not matched to a gene: 5. Here the CDR3 DNA reads TGTGCCAGCAGTGAAGCCGGGACAGATGTCGAGCAGTACTTC. Its translation is CASSEAGTDVEQYF.